This is a list of T cell receptor beta chains from one sample in a study of response to subunit inactivated influenza vaccine. TCRdb re-called the RT-PCR reads with MiXCR, one entry per CDR3 protein. This sample carries about 300,000 distinct CDR3 sequences, roughly 22% of them seen once, and the ten largest clones take 10% to 13%. The sample here was PBMCs from blood, taken around 22 months after vaccination. These receptors were obtained from a man between 50 and 75 years old who received an inactivated influenza vaccine. Each CDR3 is given with its conserved first and last residue. The D gene is left open where the match is weak. Some rows mark clone size as missing; the rest say once, few, many or name a class of expanded clone.

>TRBV24-1|TRBJ2-3|-|-
CATSDLQAGATDTQYF
TGTGCCACCAGTGATTTGCAGGCAGGGGCAACAGATACGCAGTATTTT
>TRBV6-2/TRBV6-3|TRBJ2-4|many|-
CASSYEGELAKNIQYF
TGTGCCAGCAGTTATGAAGGTGAACTAGCCAAAAACATTCAGTACTTC
>TRBV7-9|TRBJ2-7|few|TRBD2
CASSLGLAGEQYF
TGTGCCAGCAGCTTAGGACTAGCGGGGGAGCAGTACTTC
>TRBV16|TRBJ2-5|-|TRBD2
CASSRSLPAGVLETQYF
TGTGCCAGCAGCCGTTCTCTTCCAGCGGGAGTATTAGAGACCCAGTACTTC
>TRBV7-9|TRBJ1-6|-|-
CASSPGGRPYQDSPLHF
TGTGCCAGCAGCCCCGGGGGGAGACCCTACCAAGATTCACCCCTCCATTTT
>TRBV12-3/TRBV12-4|TRBJ1-1|many|TRBD1
CASSEQGAGTEAFF
TGTGCCAGCAGCGAACAGGGGGCGGGCACTGAAGCTTTCTTT
>TRBV6-2/TRBV6-3|TRBJ1-2|-|-
CASSQGQYGYTF
TGTGCCAGCAGCCAAGGACAGTATGGCTACACCTTC
>TRBV5-1|TRBJ1-1|-|-
CASSQKQGMNTEAFF
TGCGCCAGCAGCCAAAAACAGGGCATGAACACTGAAGCTTTCTTT
>TRBV14|TRBJ2-3|-|-
CASSRWTSSGTDTQYF
TGTGCCAGCAGCCGATGGACCAGCAGTGGCACAGATACGCAGTATTTT
>TRBV7-2|TRBJ1-3|many|TRBD1
CASRLDRSGNTIYF
TGTGCCAGCAGACTGGACAGGTCTGGAAACACCATATATTTT
>TRBV12-3/TRBV12-4|TRBJ2-7|few|-
CASSFGQEGEQYF
TGTGCCAGCAGTTTTGGGCAGGAAGGAGAGCAGTACTTC
>TRBV10-3|TRBJ1-4|-|-
CAISAGGEKLFF
TGTGCCATCAGTGCGGGAGGGGAAAAACTGTTTTTT
>TRBV5-4|TRBJ1-1|few|-
CASSLGQGWYTEAFF
TGTGCCAGCAGCTTGGGTCAGGGGTGGTACACTGAAGCTTTCTTT
>TRBV6-5|TRBJ2-2|few|-
CASSYLRGAGELFF
TGTGCCAGCAGTTACCTCCGCGGGGCCGGGGAGCTGTTTTTT
>TRBV3-1|TRBJ1-2|few|TRBD1
CASSPGGTAVEVYGYTF
TGTGCCAGCAGCCCAGGGGGTACAGCGGTCGAAGTCTATGGCTACACCTTC
>TRBV11-2|TRBJ1-1|-|TRBD1
CASSLSTGLLYTEAFF
TGTGCCAGCAGCCTTTCGACAGGGCTTCTATACACTGAAGCTTTCTTT
>TRBV5-1|TRBJ2-5|-|TRBD1
CASSLNTGDQETQYF
TGCGCCAGCAGCTTAAATACAGGGGACCAAGAGACCCAGTACTTC
>TRBV7-2|TRBJ1-3|many|-
CASSHGSAPGNTIYF
TGTGCCAGCAGCCATGGGTCGGCCCCTGGAAACACCATATATTTT
>TRBV20-1|TRBJ1-1|few|-
CSARGPPGVNTEAFF
TGCAGTGCTAGAGGCCCCCCAGGGGTAAACACTGAAGCTTTCTTT
>TRBV9|TRBJ1-2|many|-
CASSVLGGLDGYTF
TGTGCCAGCAGCGTCCTCGGGGGGCTGGATGGCTACACCTTC
>TRBV4-3|TRBJ1-6|many|-
CASSQVYWLGNSPLHF
TGCGCCAGCAGCCAAGTGTACTGGCTGGGAAATTCACCCCTCCACTTT
>TRBV6-1|TRBJ1-1|few|-
CASSEFKGRGAAFF
TGTGCCAGCAGTGAATTTAAGGGACGGGGGGCAGCTTTCTTT
>TRBV15|TRBJ1-1|many|-
CATSRVLGDDTEAFF
TGTGCCACCAGCAGAGTTTTGGGCGACGACACTGAAGCTTTCTTT
>TRBV28|TRBJ2-7|-|TRBD2
CASSYPALAGGSYEQYF
TGTGCCAGCAGCTACCCCGCCCTAGCGGGAGGGTCCTACGAGCAGTACTTC
>TRBV19|TRBJ1-1|-|-
CASSMRGLNTEAFF
TGTGCCAGTAGTATGAGAGGGTTGAACACTGAAGCTTTCTTT
>TRBV6-5|TRBJ2-2|-|-
CASSYSGDTPGVFF
TGTGCCAGCAGTTACTCGGGGGACACCCCGGGGGTGTTTTTT
>TRBV12-3/TRBV12-4|TRBJ2-5|-|-
CASPKIGAETQYF
TGTGCCAGCCCGAAAATTGGGGCAGAGACCCAGTACTTC
>TRBV28|TRBJ2-1|many|-
CASKDSGYNEQFF
TGTGCCAGCAAAGACAGTGGGTACAATGAGCAGTTCTTC
>TRBV28|TRBJ2-3|-|-
CASSLFRVRTDTQYF
TGTGCCAGCAGTTTATTTAGGGTACGCACAGATACGCAGTATTTT
>TRBV9|TRBJ1-2|-|-
CASSDSGGQGYTF
TGTGCCAGCAGCGATTCCGGGGGGCAAGGCTACACCTTC
>TRBV12-3/TRBV12-4|TRBJ2-5|-|TRBD2
CASTLNRGGQETQYF
TGTGCCAGCACCCTAAATCGGGGGGGCCAAGAGACCCAGTACTTC
>TRBV20-1|TRBJ1-6|-|-
CSASAGTDNSPLHF
TGCAGTGCTAGTGCCGGGACGGATAATTCACCCCTCCACTTT
>TRBV27|TRBJ1-2|-|-
CASSLRGGRFGYTF
TGTGCCAGCAGTTTACGGGGGGGGAGGTTTGGCTACACCTTC
>TRBV5-1|TRBJ2-5|-|TRBD1
CASSLRDRGRETQYF
TGCGCCAGCAGCTTGAGGGACAGGGGGCGGGAGACCCAGTACTTC
>TRBV7-2|TRBJ2-4|-|-
CASSLTTGDIQYF
TGTGCCAGCAGCCTGACCACCGGGGACATTCAGTACTTC
>TRBV20-1|TRBJ2-3|-|-
CSAWGGGTDTQYF
TGCAGTGCTTGGGGTGGAGGCACAGATACGCAGTATTTT
>TRBV6-5|TRBJ1-1|many|-
CASSYSGDVAEAFF
TGTGCCAGCAGTTACTCAGGGGATGTTGCTGAAGCTTTCTTT
>TRBV18|TRBJ2-7|-|-
CASSPSMTYEQYF
TGTGCCAGCTCACCTTCTATGACCTACGAGCAGTACTTC